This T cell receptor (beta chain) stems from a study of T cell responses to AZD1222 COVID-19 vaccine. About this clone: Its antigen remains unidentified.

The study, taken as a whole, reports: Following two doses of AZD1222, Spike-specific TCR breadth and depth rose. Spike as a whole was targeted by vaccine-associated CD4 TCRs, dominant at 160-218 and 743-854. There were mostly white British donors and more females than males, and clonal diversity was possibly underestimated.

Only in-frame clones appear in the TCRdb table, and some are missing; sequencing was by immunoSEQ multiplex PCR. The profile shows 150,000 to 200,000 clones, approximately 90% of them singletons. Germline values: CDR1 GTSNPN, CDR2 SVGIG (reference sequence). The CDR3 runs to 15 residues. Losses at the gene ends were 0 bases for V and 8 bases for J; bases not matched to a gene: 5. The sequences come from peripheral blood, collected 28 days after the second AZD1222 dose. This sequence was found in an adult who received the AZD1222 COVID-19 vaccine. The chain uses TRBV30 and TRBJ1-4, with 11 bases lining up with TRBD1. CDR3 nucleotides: TGTGCCTGGAGTGTAGGGGGACAGGGGGAAGAAAAACTGTTTTTT. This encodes CAWSVGGQGEEKLFF.